Listed below are T cell receptor beta chains from one sample, sequenced in a study of glioma-infiltrating T cells. TCRdb re-analysed the multiplex PCR reads in MiXCR, keeping a single row per CDR3 protein. The table has 100,000 to 150,000 distinct CDR3 sequences, roughly 20% seen once; the top ten hold 13% to 15%. The sequencing input was glioma tissue, nonneoplastic brain tissue, or PBMCs (not recorded which). These receptor sequences come from a human donor with low-grade glioma or glioblastoma, undergoing nonglioma brain surgery, or in good health (not recorded which). CDR3s leave out the opening cysteine and the closing phenylalanine or tryptophan.

V gene | CDR3 protein
TRBV6-1 | ASSRTSGVGTYNEQF
TRBV12-3/TRBV12-4 | ASSLSTGFSYEQY
TRBV6-1 | ASSEALGGGGELF
TRBV28 | ASNLAGTGAIAF
TRBV28 | ATQTGNYGYT
TRBV13 | ASSDKRISSYNEQF
TRBV5-1 | ASSPNPGASAYEQY
TRBV10-3 | AMQQGQDTEAF
TRBV30 | AWSLAGIETQY
TRBV6-4 | ASRSKQGCEQY
TRBV28 | ASSLCGTGGTEAF
TRBV27 | ASSPQSRDQPRH
TRBV20-1 | SARRRDSYNEQF
TRBV19 | ASSLQGEGGTEAF
TRBV9 | ASSPWTSRDASTDTQY
TRBV6-1 | ASSGDRVKEQF
TRBV14 | ASSRLTGLQNTEAF
TRBV14 | ASSRSETQY
TRBV7-2 | ASSPQRRGPPYEQY
TRBV3-1 | ASSQETGVGEQY
TRBV4-2 | ASSQNFGQGGIYEQY
TRBV6-2/TRBV6-3 | ASGMGLAGVNEQF
TRBV15 | ATSNKGTGELF
TRBV6-2/TRBV6-3 | ASSYDGGPDTQY
TRBV7-2 | ASSLASGQETQY
TRBV20-1 | SASTGTVYNEQF
TRBV6-4 | ASTDMSSYEQY
TRBV15 | ATSRVGTSGTLTDTQY
TRBV4-1 | ASSPEGRGADEAF
TRBV29-1 | SVEDQYAEAF